In its sample, the clone carrying this T cell receptor (beta chain) was seen many times. The study left out patients who had uncontrolled infection, other autoimmune disease, pregnancy or lactation. The study based diagnoses on clinical symptoms, serum thyroxine and TRAb, thyroid ultrasound and orbital computed tomography. The source of the sample is a study of T cells in Graves' hyperthyroidism and ophthalmopathy. Template material for amplifying TCR beta CDR3 regions consisted of RNA transcripts. First-round RT-PCR of the TCR CDR3 relied on the HTBI primer set. From the multiplex PCR reads, TCRdb called clonotypes with MiXCR, one entry per CDR3 protein. The sample contains more than 500,000 distinct CDR3 sequences, just over 45% of which appear only once. The V gene's germline CDR1 is LNHNV and CDR2 YYDKDF (reference sequence). The CDR3 spans 15 residues. The ends were cut back, 3 bases at V and 7 bases at J, with 15 bases in the middle.

This chain links TRBV15 with TRBJ1-4; possibly TRBD1 for D (6 bases). Sequenced material: peripheral blood or thyroid tissue (not recorded which). This sequence originates from an adult woman with Graves' disease, either hyperthyroidism or ophthalmopathy (not recorded which). The CDR3 bases are TGTGCCACCAGCAGGGAGGGGGGAGTTGGTGAAAAACTGTTTTTT. Translation: CATSREGGVGEKLFF.